The entry below describes one T cell receptor beta chain. This clonotype has just a few counts. Its binding antigen is unknown. No base-level quality is on record; no much larger clone is a single base apart. The label giving this sample's treatment or condition can be read as: allogeneic hematopoietic cell transplantation with graft depleted of TCRalphabeta T cells and CD19 B cells. The transplant recipients were children given TCRalphabeta/CD19-depleted allogeneic hematopoietic cell grafts. The CDR3 goes from the cysteine to the phenylalanine over 14 residues. The CDR3 DNA has 42 bases and is translated from base 1. The germline V end is reduced by 6 bases and the J end by 0 bases; junction bases left unmatched: 5. The germline V gene (reference sequence) provides CDR1 DFQATT and CDR2 SNEGSKA. The library relied on PCR. TCRdb shows the sequencer as Illumina HiSeq 2500. To normalize quantification of the TCRbeta repertoire, the TCR libraries were built with molecular barcoding that relied on unique molecular identifiers. The raw public reads went through TCRdb reprocessing: fastp at Q25, MiXCR clone calling, in-frame beta chains kept. CDR3 protein duplicates are merged, each entry listing the most common genes and DNA. The table for this sample lists around 580,000 distinct CDR3 sequences; around 23% of them were counted only once. Clones ranked in the top ten supply roughly an eighth of the sample.

This sample was included in a study of T-cell reconstitution after alpha-beta-depleted transplantation in children (TCRdb year 2016). With respect to the entire study: Using TCR repertoire profiling, the study followed T-cell immune reconstitution in a quantitative way in children after TCRalphabeta/CD19-depleted allogeneic hematopoietic cell transplantation. Overall results and qualifications from the work: In some patients, the high TCRbeta diversity seen at day 60 was put down to recipient T cells and intrathymic progenitors that had survived conditioning. Hyperexpanded clone frequencies declined over subsequent months; after one year, T-cell counts and TCRbeta diversity were mostly attributed to newly produced T cells. The apparently early alphabetaT-cell count recovery about two months after transplant was reportedly dependent on only several hundred rapidly expanded clones derived from non-depleted graft cells.

The chain uses TRBV20-1 and TRBJ1-2; TRBD1 matches 9 bases in the middle. Material: PBMCs, mostly from graft donor cells, obtained 360 days after TCRalphabeta/CD19-depleted stem cell transplant. This TCR derives from a boy in the first two years of life who had a stem cell transplant for acute myeloid leukemia, so the T cells may come from the graft donor. The CDR3 protein: CSARHRGPNYGYTF. The sequenced DNA is TGCAGTGCAAGACACAGGGGGCCTAACTATGGCTACACCTTC.